These 21 T cell receptor beta chains were all obtained from the same sample, sequenced in a study of CD8+ T cells in alopecia areata. RNA extraction was followed by reverse transcription into cDNA, which acted as the sequencing template. Sequenced by immunoSEQ multiplex PCR; TCRdb stores in-frame clones only, minus some. The table has approximately 180,000 clones, around three fifths seen once. Sequencing used CD4+ T cells sorted from blood, obtained at week 0. Source of these receptors: a human donor with alopecia areata.

The V call is TRBV7-9, the J call TRBJ2-7, with TRBD1 matching 9 bases. This CDR3 is 15 amino acids long. Germline V gene lookup returns CDR1 SEHNR and CDR2 FQNEAQ (reference sequence). With 1 base clipped from V and 3 bases from J, the junction kept 4 bases outside the gene matches. CDR3 in amino acids: CASSLGTGVNYEQYF. Written as DNA, the CDR3 is TGTGCCAGCAGCTTAGGGACAGGGGTGAACTACGAGCAGTACTTC.

The chain uses TRBV29-1 and TRBJ1-1; maybe TRBD1 (6 bases). Germline assignment: CDR1 SQVTM and CDR2 ANQGSEA. Trimming stripped 0 bases from V and 5 bases from J, with 13 bases between. The CDR3 covers 14 residues. This CDR3 is CSVEEGGGLTEAFF. CDR3 in DNA: TGCAGCGTTGAAGAGGGTGGGGGGCTTACTGAAGCTTTCTTT.

V usage is TRBV30 and J usage is TRBJ1-5; no clear D gene. V was clipped by 1 base and J by 3 bases, with 7 bases between them. Germline V gene data show CDR1 as GTSNPN and CDR2 as SVGIG (reference sequence). The CDR3 runs to 13 residues. The CDR3, as DNA: TGTGCCTGGAGTGGTGGCTACAATCAGCCCCAGCATTTT. This codes for CAWSGGYNQPQHF.

The chain links TRBV15 to TRBJ2-5, with D hard to call. Deletions cut 1 base from V and 3 bases from J, with 12 bases between. The germline V gene encodes CDR1 LNHNV and CDR2 YYDKDF (reference sequence). This CDR3 is built from 15 residues. The CDR3 reads CATSRGEVGKETQYF. The CDR3 DNA reads TGTGCCACCAGCAGAGGAGAGGTGGGGAAAGAGACCCAGTACTTC.

V usage is TRBV6-5 and J usage is TRBJ1-2; 8 bases agree with TRBD1. CDR3 length: 13 amino acids. Germline CDR1 reads MNHEY; CDR2 reads SVGAGI. Trimming at V came to 5 bases and at J to 8 bases, leaving 7 bases not matched to a gene. The CDR3 sequence: CASSRDRGGGYTF. For the CDR3, the DNA is TGTGCCAGCAGTCGCGACAGGGGCGGCGGCTACACCTTC.

The J gene is TRBJ1-3, the V gene TRBV19; D is unresolved. V lost 3 bases and J 2 bases, leaving 8 bases between the germline ends. CDR1 and CDR2 (germline): LNHDA, SQIVND (reference sequence). The CDR3 covers 14 residues. CDR3 coding DNA: TGTGCCAGTAGTATGAGGAGTCCTGGAAACACCATATATTTT. Its protein is CASSMRSPGNTIYF.

V usage is TRBV2 and J usage is TRBJ1-2; 8 bases are shared with TRBD1. The CDR3 loop spans 14 amino acids. CDR1 and CDR2 (germline): SNHLY, FYNNEI. J gave up 7 bases and V 8 bases, and 12 bases lay outside the gene matches. This CDR3 reads CASHTLGQGSGYTF. DNA for the CDR3: TGTGCCAGCCACACCCTAGGACAGGGCAGTGGCTACACCTTC. The variable domain in full, with the rest retrieved from reference TRBV2 and TRBJ1-2, is EPEVTQTPSHQVTQMGQEVILRCVPISNHLYFYWYRQILGQKVEFLVSFYNNEISEKSEIFDDQFSVERPDGSNFTLKIRSTKLEDSAMYFCASHTLGQGSGYTFGSGTRLTVV.

This rearrangement joins TRBV29-1 to TRBJ2-1, with 9 bases that match TRBD2. V lost 3 bases and J lost 2; bases outside the gene matches: 2. This CDR3 comprises 14 residues. Germline V gene sequence: CDR1 SQVTM, CDR2 ANQGSEA. The chain's CDR3 is CSVDQRGAYNEQFF. DNA of the CDR3: TGCAGCGTTGATCAGCGGGGGGCCTACAATGAGCAGTTCTTC.

The chain uses TRBV30 and TRBJ2-5, with 12 bases lining up with TRBD2. In germline, CDR1 is GTSNPN, CDR2 SVGIG (reference sequence). This CDR3 has 14 residues. V lost 1 base and J lost 7; bases outside the gene matches: 4. CDR3 protein: CAWSEASGGATQYF. The CDR3 nucleotides read TGTGCCTGGAGTGAGGCTAGCGGGGGGGCGACCCAGTACTTC.

This chain links TRBV10-3 with TRBJ1-5; D perhaps matches TRBD1 (5 bases). Germline CDR1 reads ENHRY; CDR2 reads SYGVKD. V was cut by 5 bases and J by 3 bases, with 11 bases left in between. The CDR3 loop spans 14 amino acids. The CDR3 reads CAISRDSPNQPQHF. The CDR3 DNA reads as TGTGCCATCAGTCGGGACTCACCCAATCAGCCCCAGCATTTT.

The CDR3 sequence: CASSSQRPDTQYF. CDR3 sequence (DNA): TGTGCCAGCAGCTCCCAACGGCCAGATACGCAGTATTTT. V gene TRBV11-2 combines with J gene TRBJ2-3, with unresolved D. This CDR3 region has 13 residues. Germline CDR1 is SGHAT and CDR2 is FQNNGV. The V end was cut by 4 bases, the J end by 4 bases, with 9 bases between.

Worth noting for this clone: One end of the junction does not line up with germline, which may come from a read error. Here the CDR3 reads CASSQRQGTAF. CDR3 coding DNA: TGTGCCAGCTCACAAAGACAGGGCACCGCCTTC. The gene calls are TRBV18 and TRBJ1-2, with 7 bases fitting TRBD1. Germline V gene data show CDR1 as KGHSH and CDR2 as LQKENI. The CDR3 is 11 amino acids.

This clone was detected a few times. The V and J genes are TRBV10-3 and TRBJ1-2; D is perhaps TRBD1 (6 bases). Germline V gene sequence: CDR1 ENHRY, CDR2 SYGVKD. This CDR3 region has 13 residues. The V gene lost 0 bases and the J gene lost 6 bases, with 8 bases spanning the gap. The CDR3 DNA reads as TGTGCCATCAGTGAGTCAAACAGGGATGGCTACACCTTC. Translating gives CAISESNRDGYTF.

The gene calls are TRBV2 and TRBJ2-3; D might be TRBD1 (6 bases). V dropped 6 bases and J dropped 1 base, with 14 bases sitting between them. In germline, CDR1 is SNHLY, CDR2 FYNNEI. This CDR3 has 15 amino acids. The CDR3 loop reads CASRARWTGTDTQYF. In DNA form, the CDR3 reads TGTGCCAGCAGAGCCCGTTGGACAGGCACAGATACGCAGTATTTT.

This chain connects TRBV19 to TRBJ1-4; D is possibly TRBD1 (5 bases). CDR1 is LNHDA and CDR2 is SQIVND in the germline V gene (reference sequence). Trimming took 8 bases from V and 5 from J, leaving 18 bases between them. This CDR3 has 15 residues. In DNA form, the CDR3 reads TGTGCCAGTGGAGGCTCCGGGACCCAAAATGAAAAACTGTTTTTT. It specifies CASGGSGTQNEKLFF.

Only a few counts were recorded for this clone. This chain links TRBV4-2 with TRBJ2-5, with unresolved D. Looked up from germline, CDR1 is LGHNA and CDR2 is YNFKEQ. The CDR3 covers 15 residues. Trimming removed 0 bases from V and 1 base from J, with 9 bases in between. The CDR3 coding sequence is TGTGCCAGCAGCCAAGAGGTGTGGGTCCAAGAGACCCAGTACTTC. Protein: CASSQEVWVQETQYF.

The chain employs TRBV30 and TRBJ1-3; tentatively, D is TRBD1 (5 bases). The V gene's germline CDR1 is GTSNPN and CDR2 SVGIG (reference sequence). V shed 3 bases and J shed 4 bases, with 13 bases lying between them. The CDR3 loop spans 14 amino acids. The CDR3 nucleotides are TGTGCCTGGAGAGATAGGGGTCGCGGAAACACCATATATTTT. Its translation is CAWRDRGRGNTIYF. The variable domain in full, completed from reference TRBV30 and TRBJ1-3, reads SQTIHQWPATLVQPVGSPLSLECTVEGTSNPNLYWYRQAAGRGLQLLFYSVGIGQISSEVPQNLSASRPQDRQFILSSKKLLLSDSGFYLCAWRDRGRGNTIYFGEGSWLTVV.

The chain uses TRBV13 and TRBJ1-1; D may be TRBD1 (6 bases). This CDR3 has 13 amino acids. Germline V gene sequence: CDR1 PRHDT, CDR2 FYEKMQ (reference sequence). V was trimmed by 4 bases and J by 7 bases, leaving 13 bases between them. The CDR3: CASSSQGRDEAFF. CDR3 DNA sequence: TGTGCCAGCAGCTCACAGGGAAGGGATGAAGCTTTCTTT. Based on the CDR3 plus reference TRBV13 and TRBJ1-1, the full variable domain is AAGVIQSPRHLIKEKRETATLKCYPIPRHDTVYWYQQGPGQDPQFLISFYEKMQSDKGSIPDRFSAQQFSDYHSELNMSSLELGDSALYFCASSSQGRDEAFFGQGTRLTVV.

The rearrangement joins TRBV29-1 to TRBJ2-5; 9 bases are shared with TRBD2. V was clipped by 6 bases and J by 5 bases; unmatched bases: 13. This CDR3 contains 15 residues. Germline CDR1 reads SQVTM; CDR2 reads ANQGSEA. The DNA of the CDR3 is TGCAGCGTCAGGCGGCTGCGGGGGGGCCAGGAGACCCAGTACTTC. Translating gives CSVRRLRGGQETQYF.

The chain links TRBV15 to TRBJ2-1; D is perhaps TRBD2 (6 bases). The CDR3 is made up of 14 amino acids. Germline-derived CDR1 and CDR2 are LNHNV and YYDKDF (reference sequence). V shed 5 bases and J shed 2 bases, with 10 bases lying between them. CDR3 in amino acids: CATSAGSPYNEQFF. The DNA of the CDR3 is TGTGCCACCAGCGCGGGGTCGCCCTACAATGAGCAGTTCTTC.

This clone turned up a few times. The chain carries TRBV29-1 and TRBJ2-1; D unclear. The CDR3 has 11 amino acids. Trimming stripped 4 bases from V and 4 bases from J, with 5 bases between. Germline values: CDR1 SQVTM, CDR2 ANQGSEA. DNA of the CDR3: TGCAGCGTTGTAGAATACAATGAGCAGTTCTTC. Its translation: CSVVEYNEQFF.